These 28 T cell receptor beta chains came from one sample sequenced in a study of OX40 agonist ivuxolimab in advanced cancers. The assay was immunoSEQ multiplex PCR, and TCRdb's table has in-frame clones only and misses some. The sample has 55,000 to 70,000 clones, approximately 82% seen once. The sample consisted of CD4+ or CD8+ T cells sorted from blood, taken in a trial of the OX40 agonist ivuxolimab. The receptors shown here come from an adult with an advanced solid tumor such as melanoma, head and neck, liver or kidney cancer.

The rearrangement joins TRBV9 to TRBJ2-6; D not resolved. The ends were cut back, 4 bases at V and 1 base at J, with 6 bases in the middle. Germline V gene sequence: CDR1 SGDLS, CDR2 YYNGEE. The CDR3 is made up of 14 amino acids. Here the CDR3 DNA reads TGTGCCAGCAGCCCCCGATCTGGGGCCAACGTCCTGACTTTC. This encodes CASSPRSGANVLTF.

Written as DNA, the CDR3 is TGTGCCAGCTCACCGGGACAGGTCCACCACGAGCAGTACTTC. It translates to CASSPGQVHHEQYF. The chain recombines TRBV18 with TRBJ2-7, with 8 bases identical to TRBD1. CDR3 size: 14 residues. Germline CDR1 and CDR2: KGHSH and LQKENI. V dropped 3 bases and J dropped 5; count of bases not matched to a gene: 6.

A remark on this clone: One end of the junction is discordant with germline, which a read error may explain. CDR3 region: CASSLGLETQYF. CDR3 nucleotide sequence: TGTGCTAGCAGCTTAGGGCTAGAGACCCAGTACTTC. The chain uses TRBV7-7 and TRBJ2-5, with D unclear. The CDR3 loop spans 12 amino acids. Germline lookup yields CDR1 SSHAT and CDR2 FNYEAQ (reference sequence). The full variable domain, rest sourced from reference TRBV7-7 and TRBJ2-5, is GAGVSQSPRYKVTKRGQDVTLRCDPISSHATLYWYQQALGQGPEFLTYFNYEAQPDKSGLPSDRFSAERPEGSISTLTIQRTEQRDSAMYRCASSLGLETQYFGPGTRLLVL.

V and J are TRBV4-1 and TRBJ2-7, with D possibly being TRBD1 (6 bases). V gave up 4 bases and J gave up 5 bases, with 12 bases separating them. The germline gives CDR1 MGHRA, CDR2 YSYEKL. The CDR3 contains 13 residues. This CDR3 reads CASSLLTGNEQYF. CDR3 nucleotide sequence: TGCGCCAGCAGCCTCTTAACAGGGAACGAGCAGTACTTC.

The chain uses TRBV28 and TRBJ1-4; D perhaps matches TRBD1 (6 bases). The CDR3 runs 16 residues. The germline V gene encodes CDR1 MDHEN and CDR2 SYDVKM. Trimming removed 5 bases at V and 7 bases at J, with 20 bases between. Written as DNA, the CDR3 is TGTGCCAGCAGTCGCCCTTTGGGGGGGACACTTGAAAAACTGTTTTTT. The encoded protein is CASSRPLGGTLEKLFF.

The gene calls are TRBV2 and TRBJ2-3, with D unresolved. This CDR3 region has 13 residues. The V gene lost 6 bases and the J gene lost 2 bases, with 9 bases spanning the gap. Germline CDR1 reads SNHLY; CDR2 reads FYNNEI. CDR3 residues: CASSPPFTDTQYF. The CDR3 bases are TGTGCCAGCAGCCCTCCTTTCACAGATACGCAGTATTTT.

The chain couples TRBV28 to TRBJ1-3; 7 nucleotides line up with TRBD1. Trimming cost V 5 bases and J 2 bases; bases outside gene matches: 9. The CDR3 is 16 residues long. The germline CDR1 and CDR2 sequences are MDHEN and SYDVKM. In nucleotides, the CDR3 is TGTGCCAGCAGTACGGAAGGGGGCCCGGCTGGAAACACCATATATTTT. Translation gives CASSTEGGPAGNTIYF. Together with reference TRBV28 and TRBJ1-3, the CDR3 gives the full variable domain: DVKVTQSSRYLVKRTGEKVFLECVQDMDHENMFWYRQDPGLGLRLIYFSYDVKMKEKGDIPEGYSVSREKKERFSLILESASTNQTSMYLCASSTEGGPAGNTIYFGEGSWLTVV.

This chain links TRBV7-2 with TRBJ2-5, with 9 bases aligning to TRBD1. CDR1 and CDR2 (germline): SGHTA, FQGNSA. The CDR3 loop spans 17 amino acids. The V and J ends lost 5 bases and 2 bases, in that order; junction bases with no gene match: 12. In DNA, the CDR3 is TGTGCCAGCAGCCTTCTAAACCCGGGACAGGGTCAAGAGACCCAGTACTTC. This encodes CASSLLNPGQGQETQYF. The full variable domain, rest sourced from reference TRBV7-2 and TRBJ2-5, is GAGVSQSPSNKVTEKGKDVELRCDPISGHTALYWYRQSLGQGLEFLIYFQGNSAPDKSGLPSDRFSAERTGGSVSTLTIQRTQQEDSAVYLCASSLLNPGQGQETQYFGPGTRLLVL.

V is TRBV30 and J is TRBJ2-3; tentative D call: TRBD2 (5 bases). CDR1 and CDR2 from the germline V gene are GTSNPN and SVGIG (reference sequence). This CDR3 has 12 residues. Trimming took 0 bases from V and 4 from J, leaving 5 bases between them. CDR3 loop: CAWSVEADTQYF. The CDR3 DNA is TGTGCCTGGAGTGTGGAGGCAGATACGCAGTATTTT.

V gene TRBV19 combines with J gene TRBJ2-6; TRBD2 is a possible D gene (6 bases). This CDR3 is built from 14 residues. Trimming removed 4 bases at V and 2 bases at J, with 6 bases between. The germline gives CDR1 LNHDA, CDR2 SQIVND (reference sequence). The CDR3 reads CASSRGAGANVLTF. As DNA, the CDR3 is TGTGCCAGTAGTAGGGGGGCTGGGGCCAACGTCCTGACTTTC.

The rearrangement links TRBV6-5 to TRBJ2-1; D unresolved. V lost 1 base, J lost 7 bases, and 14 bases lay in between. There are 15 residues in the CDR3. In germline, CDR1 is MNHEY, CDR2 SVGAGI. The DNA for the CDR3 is TGTGCCAGCAGTTACTGGGCGGCTTCGGGTAATGAGCAGTTCTTC. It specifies CASSYWAASGNEQFF.

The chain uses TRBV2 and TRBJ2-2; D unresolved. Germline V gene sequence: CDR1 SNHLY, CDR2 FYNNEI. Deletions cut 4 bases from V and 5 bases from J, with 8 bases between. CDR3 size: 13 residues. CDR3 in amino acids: CASSGEGTGELFF. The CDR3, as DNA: TGTGCCAGCAGTGGGGAAGGTACCGGGGAGCTGTTTTTT.

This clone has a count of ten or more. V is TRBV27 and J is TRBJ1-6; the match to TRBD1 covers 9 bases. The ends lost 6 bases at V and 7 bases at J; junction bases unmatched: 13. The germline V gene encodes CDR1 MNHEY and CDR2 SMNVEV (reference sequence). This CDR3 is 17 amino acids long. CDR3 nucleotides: TGTGCCAGCAGACATAGACAGGGGGTTGTTGGGAATTCACCCCTCCACTTT. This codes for CASRHRQGVVGNSPLHF.

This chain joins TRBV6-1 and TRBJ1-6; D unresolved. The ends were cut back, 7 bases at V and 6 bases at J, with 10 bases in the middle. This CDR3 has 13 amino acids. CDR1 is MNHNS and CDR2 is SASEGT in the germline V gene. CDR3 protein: CASKDFRNSPLHF. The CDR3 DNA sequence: TGTGCCAGCAAGGATTTTCGTAATTCACCCCTCCACTTT.

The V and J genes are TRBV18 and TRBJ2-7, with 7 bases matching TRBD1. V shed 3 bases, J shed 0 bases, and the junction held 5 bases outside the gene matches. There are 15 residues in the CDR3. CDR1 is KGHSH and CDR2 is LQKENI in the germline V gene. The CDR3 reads CASSPSGTASYEQYF. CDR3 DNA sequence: TGTGCCAGCTCACCTTCCGGGACAGCCTCCTACGAGCAGTACTTC. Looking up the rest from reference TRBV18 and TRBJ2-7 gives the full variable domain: NAGVMQNPRHLVRRRGQEARLRCSPMKGHSHVYWYRQLPEEGLKFMVYLQKENIIDESGMPKERFSAEFPKEGPSILRIQQVVRGDSAAYFCASSPSGTASYEQYFGPGTRLTVT.

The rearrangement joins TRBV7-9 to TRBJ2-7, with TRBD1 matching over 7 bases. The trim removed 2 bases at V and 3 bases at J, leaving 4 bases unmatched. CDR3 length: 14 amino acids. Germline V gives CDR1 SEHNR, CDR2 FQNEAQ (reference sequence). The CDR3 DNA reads TGTGCCAGCAGCTTACCGCAGGGGGACTACGAGCAGTACTTC. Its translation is CASSLPQGDYEQYF.

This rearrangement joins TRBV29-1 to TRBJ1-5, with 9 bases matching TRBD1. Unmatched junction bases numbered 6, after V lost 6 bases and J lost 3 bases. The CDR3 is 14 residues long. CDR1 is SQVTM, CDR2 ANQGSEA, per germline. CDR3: CSVAGTGNNQPQHF. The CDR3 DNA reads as TGCAGCGTAGCCGGGACAGGGAACAATCAGCCCCAGCATTTT.

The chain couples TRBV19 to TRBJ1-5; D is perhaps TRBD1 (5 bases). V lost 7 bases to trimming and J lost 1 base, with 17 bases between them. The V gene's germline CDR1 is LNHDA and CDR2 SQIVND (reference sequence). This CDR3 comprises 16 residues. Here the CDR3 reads CASTPSGGESNQPQHF. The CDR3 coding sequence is TGTGCCAGTACCCCTTCGGGGGGAGAGAGCAATCAGCCCCAGCATTTT. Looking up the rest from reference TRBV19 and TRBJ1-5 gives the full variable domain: DGGITQSPKYLFRKEGQNVTLSCEQNLNHDAMYWYRQDPGQGLRLIYYSQIVNDFQKGDIAEGYSVSREKKESFPLTVTSAQKNPTAFYLCASTPSGGESNQPQHFGDGTRLSIL.

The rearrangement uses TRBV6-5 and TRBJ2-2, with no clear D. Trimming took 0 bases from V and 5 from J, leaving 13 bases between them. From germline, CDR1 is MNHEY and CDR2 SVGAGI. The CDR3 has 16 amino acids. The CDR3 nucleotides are TGTGCCAGCAGTTACTCATTTAGGTTAGGGACCGGGGAGCTGTTTTTT. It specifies CASSYSFRLGTGELFF.

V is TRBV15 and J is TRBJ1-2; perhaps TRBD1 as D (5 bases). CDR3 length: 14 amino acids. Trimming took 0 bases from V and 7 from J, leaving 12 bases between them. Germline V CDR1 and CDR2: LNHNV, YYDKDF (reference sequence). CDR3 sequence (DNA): TGTGCCACCAGCAGAGATGGTGGGGGTGGTGGCTACACCTTC. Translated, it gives CATSRDGGGGGYTF. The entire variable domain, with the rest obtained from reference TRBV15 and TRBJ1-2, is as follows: DAMVIQNPRYQVTQFGKPVTLSCSQTLNHNVMYWYQQKSSQAPKLLFHYYDKDFNNEADTPDNFQSRRPNTSFCFLDIRSPGLGDTAMYLCATSRDGGGGGYTFGSGTRLTVV.

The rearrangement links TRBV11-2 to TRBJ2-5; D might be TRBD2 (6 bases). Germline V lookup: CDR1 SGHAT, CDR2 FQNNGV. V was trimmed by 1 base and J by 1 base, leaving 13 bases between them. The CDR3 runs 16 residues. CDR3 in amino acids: CASSLGPTAGQETQYF. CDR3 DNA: TGTGCCAGCAGCTTAGGGCCCACAGCGGGCCAAGAGACCCAGTACTTC.

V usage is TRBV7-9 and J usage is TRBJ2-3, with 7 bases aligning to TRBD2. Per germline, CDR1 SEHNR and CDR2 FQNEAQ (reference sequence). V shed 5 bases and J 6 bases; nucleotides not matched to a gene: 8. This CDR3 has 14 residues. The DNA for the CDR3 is TGTGCCAGCAGCCCCCTCGGACTAGGCGATACGCAGTATTTT. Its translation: CASSPLGLGDTQYF. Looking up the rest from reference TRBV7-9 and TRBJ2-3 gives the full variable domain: DTGVSQNPRHKITKRGQNVTFRCDPISEHNRLYWYRQTLGQGPEFLTYFQNEAQLEKSRLLSDRFSAERPKGSFSTLEIQRTEQGDSAMYLCASSPLGLGDTQYFGPGTRLTVL.

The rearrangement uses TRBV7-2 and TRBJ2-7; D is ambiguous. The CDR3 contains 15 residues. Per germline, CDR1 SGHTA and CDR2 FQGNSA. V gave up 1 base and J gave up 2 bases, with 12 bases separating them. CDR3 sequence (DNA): TGTGCCAGCAGCTTAGGATCCGTGCCGACCTACGAGCAGTACTTC. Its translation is CASSLGSVPTYEQYF.

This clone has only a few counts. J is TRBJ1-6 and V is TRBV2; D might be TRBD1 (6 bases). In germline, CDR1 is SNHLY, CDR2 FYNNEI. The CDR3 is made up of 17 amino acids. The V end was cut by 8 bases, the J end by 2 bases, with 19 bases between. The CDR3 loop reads CASAGGATYPYNSPLHF. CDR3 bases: TGTGCCAGCGCCGGGGGGGCGACTTATCCCTATAATTCACCCCTCCACTTT.

The CDR3 DNA reads as TGTGCCTGGAGTGTACAAGGGGCTCCTGGAAACACCATATATTTT. This translates into CAWSVQGAPGNTIYF. J is TRBJ1-3 and V is TRBV30; D may be TRBD1 (5 bases). Germline V gene sequence: CDR1 GTSNPN, CDR2 SVGIG (reference sequence). The CDR3 consists of 15 residues. The V end was cut by 0 bases, the J end by 2 bases, with 11 bases between.

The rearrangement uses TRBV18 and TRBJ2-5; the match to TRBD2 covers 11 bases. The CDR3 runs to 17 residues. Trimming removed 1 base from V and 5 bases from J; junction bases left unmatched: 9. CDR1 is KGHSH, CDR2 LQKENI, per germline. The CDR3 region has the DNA TGTGCCAGCTCACCACTCCGACTAGCGGGGTCGGGGGAGACCCAGTACTTC. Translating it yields CASSPLRLAGSGETQYF.

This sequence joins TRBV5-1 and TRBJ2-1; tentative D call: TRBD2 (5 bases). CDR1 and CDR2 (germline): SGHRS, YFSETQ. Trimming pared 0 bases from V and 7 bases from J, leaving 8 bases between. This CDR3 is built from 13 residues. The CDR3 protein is CASSLVTGNEQFF. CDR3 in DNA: TGCGCCAGCAGCTTGGTGACGGGGAATGAGCAGTTCTTC.

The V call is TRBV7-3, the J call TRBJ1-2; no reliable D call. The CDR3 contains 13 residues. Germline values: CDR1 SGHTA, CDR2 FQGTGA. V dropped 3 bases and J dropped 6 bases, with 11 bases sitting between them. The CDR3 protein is CASSFTVNNGYTF. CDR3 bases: TGTGCCAGCAGCTTCACGGTGAATAATGGCTACACCTTC.